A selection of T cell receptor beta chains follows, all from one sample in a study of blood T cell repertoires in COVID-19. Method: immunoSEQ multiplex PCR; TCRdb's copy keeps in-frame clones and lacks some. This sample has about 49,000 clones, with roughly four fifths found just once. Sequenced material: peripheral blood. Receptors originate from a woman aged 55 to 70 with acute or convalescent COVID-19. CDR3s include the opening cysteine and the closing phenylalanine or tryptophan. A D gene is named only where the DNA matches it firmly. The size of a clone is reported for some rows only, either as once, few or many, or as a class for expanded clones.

TGTGCCATCGGGCATCCCTCGAACACCATATATTTT	CAIGHPSNTIYF	-	TRBV10-3	TRBJ1-3	-
TGTGCCAGCAGTAACAGGGATAGCAATCAGCCCCAGCATTTT	CASSNRDSNQPQHF	-	TRBV6-2/TRBV6-3	TRBJ1-5	-
TGTGCCAGCAGCTTCGTACCGGGACTGATATCTGGAGATACGCAGTATTTT	CASSFVPGLISGDTQYF	-	TRBV5-6	TRBJ2-3	-
TGTGCCAGCAGTTTTTTATCCAGCGGGAGAGCCCCCTACGAGCAGTACTTC	CASSFLSSGRAPYEQYF	TRBD2	TRBV27	TRBJ2-7	-
TGTGCCAGTACCGAAGGACAGCACACCGGGGAGCTGTTTTTT	CASTEGQHTGELFF	-	TRBV19	TRBJ2-2	-
TGTGCCAGCAGACCGACTAGCGGGGGTGCCTACGAGCAGTACTTC	CASRPTSGGAYEQYF	TRBD2	TRBV5-5	TRBJ2-7	-
TGCGCCAGCAACAAGATTTACACAGGGGCAAATGGAAACACCATATATTTT	CASNKIYTGANGNTIYF	TRBD1	TRBV10-1	TRBJ1-3	-
TGTGCCAGCAGCTTTAGAGAAGATAACACTGAAGCTTTCTTT	CASSFREDNTEAFF	-	TRBV5-6	TRBJ1-1	-
TGTGCCAGCAGTTTTGCAGGAAATCAGCCCCAGCATTTT	CASSFAGNQPQHF	-	TRBV28	TRBJ1-5	-
TGTGCCAGCAGCTTGCCGGGACACAACTATGGCTACACCTTC	CASSLPGHNYGYTF	-	TRBV5-4	TRBJ1-2	-
TGTGCCAGCAGGGACAGGGGAAATTCACCCCTCCACTTT	CASRDRGNSPLHF	TRBD1	TRBV5-6	TRBJ1-6	few
TGTGCCAGCTCAGCCCACAGGGACGAGCAGTACTTC	CASSAHRDEQYF	-	TRBV18	TRBJ2-7	-
TGTGCCAGCAGCATTTCCGGGACAGGGGGCATTGAGACCCAGTACTTC	CASSISGTGGIETQYF	TRBD1	TRBV9	TRBJ2-5	few
TGTGCCAGCAGCCTATTCGGCGGACAGGGAGATGAAGCTTTCTTT	CASSLFGGQGDEAFF	TRBD1	TRBV11-1	TRBJ1-1	few
TGTGCCAGTAGATATCCCAAACCGGGACTAGCGGGAGCCGGGGAGCTGTTTTTT	CASRYPKPGLAGAGELFF	TRBD2	TRBV19	TRBJ2-2	-
TGTGCCAGCAGCCATGGTAGCGGGAGGGTGGACGAGCAGTACTTC	CASSHGSGRVDEQYF	TRBD2	TRBV3-1/TRBV3-2	TRBJ2-7	-
TGTGCCAGCAGTACGGGACAGGGTTGGCAGCCCCAGCATTTT	CASSTGQGWQPQHF	TRBD1	TRBV2	TRBJ1-5	-